The entry below describes one TCR beta chain. The antigen is undetermined. The unexposed donors gave CD4+ T cells in about 2011-2019, prior to COVID-19. CD4+ T cells were isolated from the cells after 10 days of culture. Cultures received half-medium IL-2 refreshes on days 3 and 7. The assay was immunoSEQ multiplex PCR, and TCRdb's table has in-frame clones only and misses some. The table records some 21,000 clones, about 81% of them present only once. The CDR3 length is 16 residues. V shed 3 bases and J 6 bases; nucleotides not matched to a gene: 6. Germline V gene sequence: CDR1 SGHVS, CDR2 FQNEAQ. The data originate from a study of CD4 T cells in relation to SARS-CoV-2 and coronaviruses. Study context: The HLA restriction of the shared crossreactive spike epitopes was mapped.

This sequence joins TRBV7-8 and TRBJ2-1; 12 positions match TRBD2. Sequencing used CD4+ T cells from PBMCs, cultured in vitro. The clonotype originates from a human donor in good health. The CDR3 DNA sequence: TGTGCCAGCAGCTTTAAGACTAGCGGGAGAAGCAATGAGCAGTTCTTC. Its protein is CASSFKTSGRSNEQFF.